This T cell receptor beta chain was identified during a study of blood T cell repertoires in COVID-19. Turning to the study itself: Nucleic acid was either cDNA or gDNA, and it came from T cells, B-cell-depleted T cells, or PBMCs.

TCRdb keeps only in-frame clones here, not all; method: immunoSEQ multiplex PCR. The data show hundreds of thousands of clones, about 85% seen once. CDR1 DFQATT and CDR2 SNEGSKA come from the germline V gene (reference sequence). Trimming at V came to 3 bases and at J to 6 bases, leaving 7 bases not matched to a gene. The CDR3 is 13 residues long. This chain connects TRBV20-1 to TRBJ1-2; TRBD1 matches 7 bases. The origin of this receptor is a man younger than 30 with active or convalescent COVID-19. Material: peripheral blood. In nucleotides, the CDR3 is TGCAGTGCTAGTCAGGGGGTTTACGATGGCTACACCTTC. Protein: CSASQGVYDGYTF.